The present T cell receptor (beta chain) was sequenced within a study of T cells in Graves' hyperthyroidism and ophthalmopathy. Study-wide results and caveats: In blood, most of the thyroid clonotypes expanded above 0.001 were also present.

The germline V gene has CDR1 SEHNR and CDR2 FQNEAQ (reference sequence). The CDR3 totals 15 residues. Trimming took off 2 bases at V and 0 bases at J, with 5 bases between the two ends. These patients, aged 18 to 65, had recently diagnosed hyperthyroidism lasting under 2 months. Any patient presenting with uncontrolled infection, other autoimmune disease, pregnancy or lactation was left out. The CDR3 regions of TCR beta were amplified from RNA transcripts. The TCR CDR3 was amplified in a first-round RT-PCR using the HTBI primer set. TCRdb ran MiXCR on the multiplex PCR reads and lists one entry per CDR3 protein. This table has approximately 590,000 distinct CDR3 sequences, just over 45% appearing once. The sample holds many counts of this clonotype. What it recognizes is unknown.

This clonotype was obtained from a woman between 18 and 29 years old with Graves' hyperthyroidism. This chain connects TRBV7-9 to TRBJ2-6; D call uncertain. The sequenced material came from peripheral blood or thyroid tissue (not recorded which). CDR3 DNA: TGTGCCAGCAGCTTACAACTCTCTGGGGCCAACGTCCTGACTTTC. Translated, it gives CASSLQLSGANVLTF.